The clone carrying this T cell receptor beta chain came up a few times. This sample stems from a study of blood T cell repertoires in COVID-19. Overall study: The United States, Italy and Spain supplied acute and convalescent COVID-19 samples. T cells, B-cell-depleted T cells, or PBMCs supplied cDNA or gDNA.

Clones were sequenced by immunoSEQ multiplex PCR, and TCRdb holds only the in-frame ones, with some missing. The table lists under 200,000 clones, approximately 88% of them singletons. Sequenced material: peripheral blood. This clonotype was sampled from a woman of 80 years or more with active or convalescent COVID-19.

This chain's CDR3 is CASSLESGGNQPQHF. The CDR3 bases are TGTGCCAGCAGCTTAGAGTCCGGGGGTAACCAGCCCCAGCATTTT. V usage is TRBV7-3 and J usage is TRBJ1-5, with a weak D call TRBD1 (5 bases). The CDR3 runs 15 residues. With 2 bases removed from V and 7 bases from J, the gap between germline ends came to 15 bases. Germline V gives CDR1 SGHTA, CDR2 FQGTGA. The full variable domain, its missing parts supplied by reference TRBV7-3 and TRBJ1-5, is GAGVSQTPSNKVTEKGKYVELRCDPISGHTALYWYRQSLGQGPEFLIYFQGTGAADDSGLPNDRFFAVRPEGSVSTLKIQRTERGDSAVYLCASSLESGGNQPQHFGDGTRLSIL.